This TCR beta chain was obtained from a study of CD8 T cells in Susac syndrome. Trimming took off 11 bases at V and 2 bases at J, with 15 bases between the two ends. The CDR3 is made up of 14 amino acids. The germline CDR1 and CDR2 sequences are LGHDT and YNNKEL (reference sequence). Reverse transcription of about 0.5 to 1 ug RNA was carried out with random hexamers. In TCRdb, the immunoSEQ multiplex PCR reads were re-called with MiXCR into one record per CDR3 protein. The table shows 40,000 to 55,000 distinct CDR3 sequences, with roughly 92% occurring only once. In its sample, this clonotype was seen once.

The clonotype originates from a human donor in good health. V gene TRBV3-1 combines with J gene TRBJ2-2; tentative D call: TRBD1 (5 bases). Material: CD8+ T cells from PBMCs. The CDR3 region is CASLGQGNTGELFF. DNA of the CDR3: TGTGCCTCCTTAGGGCAGGGAAACACCGGGGAGCTGTTTTTT. The variable domain in full, with the rest retrieved from reference TRBV3-1 and TRBJ2-2, is DTAVSQTPKYLVTQMGNDKSIKCEQNLGHDTMYWYKQDSKKFLKIMFSYNNKELIINETVPNRFSPKSPDKAHLNLHINSLELGDSAVYFCASLGQGNTGELFFGEGSRLTVL.